The clone carrying this T cell receptor beta chain was seen a handful of times. Its antigen is undetermined. Time point in this sample: persistent/refractory GD, antithyroid drugs over 5 years with positive TRAb. PBMC RNA was the source of the TCR library. Construction of the TCR beta libraries employed iRepertoire HTBI primers in conjunction with Arm-PCR of CDR3 regions. Per the authors' pipeline: Identification of gene segments yielded some 61 TRBV and 13 to 15 TRBJ across samples. TCRdb fed the multiplex PCR reads into MiXCR, producing one record per CDR3 protein. The V and J calls come from TCRdb's annotation, not from the publication. The table records some 420,000 distinct CDR3 sequences, less than 25% of them present only once. This entry belongs to a study of regulatory T cells in long-lasting Graves disease. The study, taken as a whole, reports: TRBV28 was favored in persistent disease, as were TRBJ1-2 and TRBJ2-5.

Germline V gene data show CDR1 as SGHDT and CDR2 as YYEEEE. V lost 4 bases and J lost 7; bases outside the gene matches: 8. The CDR3 runs to 14 residues. Material: peripheral blood mononuclear cells (PBMCs), obtained when the disease was refractory, from a patient treated with antithyroid drugs. J is TRBJ1-2 and V is TRBV5-6; 9 bases fit TRBD1. This TCR was sampled from a female donor with Graves disease. The CDR3 loop is CASSTGTGWSGYTF. Written as DNA, the CDR3 is TGTGCCAGCAGCACTGGGACAGGGTGGAGTGGCTACACCTTC. Full variable domain (missing parts from reference TRBV5-6 and TRBJ1-2): DAGVTQSPTHLIKTRGQQVTLRCSPKSGHDTVSWYQQALGQGPQFIFQYYEEEERQRGNFPDRFSGHQFPNYSSELNVNALLLGDSALYLCASSTGTGWSGYTFGSGTRLTVV.